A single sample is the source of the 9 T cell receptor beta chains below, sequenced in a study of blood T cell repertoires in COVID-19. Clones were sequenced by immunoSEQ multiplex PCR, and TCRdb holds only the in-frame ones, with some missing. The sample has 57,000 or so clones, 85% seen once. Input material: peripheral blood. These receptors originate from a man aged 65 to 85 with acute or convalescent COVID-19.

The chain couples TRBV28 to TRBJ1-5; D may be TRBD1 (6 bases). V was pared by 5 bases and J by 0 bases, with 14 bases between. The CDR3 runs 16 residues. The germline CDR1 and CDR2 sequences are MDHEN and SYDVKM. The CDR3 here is CASSLWTDYSNQPQHF. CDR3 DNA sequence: TGTGCCAGCAGTCTCTGGACAGATTATAGCAATCAGCCCCAGCATTTT.

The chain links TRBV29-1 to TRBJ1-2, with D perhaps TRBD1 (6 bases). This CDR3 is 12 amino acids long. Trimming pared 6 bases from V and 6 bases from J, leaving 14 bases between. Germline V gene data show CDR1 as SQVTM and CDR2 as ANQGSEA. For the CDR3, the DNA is TGCAGCGTAGTACAGGGACCCCATGGCTACACCTTC. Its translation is CSVVQGPHGYTF.

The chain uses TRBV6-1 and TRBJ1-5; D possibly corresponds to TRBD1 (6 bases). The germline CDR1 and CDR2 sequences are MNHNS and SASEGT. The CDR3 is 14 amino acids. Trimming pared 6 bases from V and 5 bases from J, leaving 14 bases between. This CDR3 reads CASRLAGADQPQHF. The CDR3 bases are TGTGCCAGCAGGCTCGCGGGGGCGGATCAGCCCCAGCATTTT.

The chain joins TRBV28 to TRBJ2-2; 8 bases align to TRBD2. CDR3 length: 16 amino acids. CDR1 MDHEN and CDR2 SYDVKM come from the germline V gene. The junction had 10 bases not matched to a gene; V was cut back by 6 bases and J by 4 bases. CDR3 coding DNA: TGTGCCAGCAGAACCGGACGGGGGGGCCTCACCGGGGAGCTGTTTTTT. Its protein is CASRTGRGGLTGELFF.

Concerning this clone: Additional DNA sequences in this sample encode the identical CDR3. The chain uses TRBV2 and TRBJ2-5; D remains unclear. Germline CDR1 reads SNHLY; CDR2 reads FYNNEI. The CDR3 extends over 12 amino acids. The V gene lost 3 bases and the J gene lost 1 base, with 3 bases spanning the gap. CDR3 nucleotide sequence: TGTGCCAGCAGTGATAGCCAAGAGACCCAGTACTTC. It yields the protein CASSDSQETQYF.

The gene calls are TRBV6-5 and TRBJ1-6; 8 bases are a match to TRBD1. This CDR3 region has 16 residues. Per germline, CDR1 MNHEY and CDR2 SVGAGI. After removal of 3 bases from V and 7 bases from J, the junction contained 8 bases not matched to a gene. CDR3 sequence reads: CASSYWTGTANSPLHF. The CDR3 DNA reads TGTGCCAGCAGTTATTGGACAGGGACTGCGAATTCACCCCTCCACTTT.

The CDR3 loop is CASSSQGAGEKLFF. CDR3 in DNA: TGTGCCAGCAGCTCACAGGGGGCAGGAGAAAAACTGTTTTTT. V gene TRBV7-9 combines with J gene TRBJ1-4, with 9 bases fitting TRBD1. This CDR3 is built from 14 residues. Germline-derived CDR1 and CDR2 are SEHNR and FQNEAQ (reference sequence). V dropped 4 bases and J dropped 8; count of bases not matched to a gene: 5.

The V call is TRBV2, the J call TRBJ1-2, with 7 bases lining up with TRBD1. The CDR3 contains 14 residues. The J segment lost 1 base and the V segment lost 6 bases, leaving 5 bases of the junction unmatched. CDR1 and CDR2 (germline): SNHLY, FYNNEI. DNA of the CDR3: TGTGCCAGCAGGGAGCCAGGGGGTAACTATGGCTACACCTTC. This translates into CASREPGGNYGYTF.

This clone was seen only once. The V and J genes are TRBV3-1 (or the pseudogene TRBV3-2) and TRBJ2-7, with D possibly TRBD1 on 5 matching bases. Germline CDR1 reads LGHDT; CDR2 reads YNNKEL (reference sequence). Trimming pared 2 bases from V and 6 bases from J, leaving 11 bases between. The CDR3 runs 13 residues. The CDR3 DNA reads TGTGCCAGCAGCCAATTCAGGGTGCGCGAGCAGTACTTC. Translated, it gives CASSQFRVREQYF.